This T cell receptor (beta chain) was recovered during a study of T-cell reconstitution after alpha-beta-depleted transplantation in children. Whole-study results and caveats: Hyperexpanded clones declined; after one year, newly produced T cells mostly supplied diversity. In patients about two months after transplant, alpha-beta T cells reportedly arose from several hundred expanded graft clones. High day-60 TCRbeta diversity in some patients came from surviving recipient T cells and thymic progenitors.

This clonotype was picked up a small number of times. Its cognate antigen is unknown. Preparation of the TCRbeta library was carried out with unique molecular identifiers. TCRdb reprocessed the PCR reads with MiXCR, giving one entry per CDR3 protein. The sample includes 200,000 or so distinct CDR3 sequences, roughly 8.3% seen only once; the top ten take roughly 35%. Looked up from germline, CDR1 is DFQATT and CDR2 is SNEGSKA (reference sequence). This CDR3 has 13 amino acids. V lost 6 bases to trimming and J lost 4 bases; unmatched junction nucleotides: 8. Sequencing was performed on PBMCs, mostly from graft donor cells, taken 360 days after TCRalphabeta/CD19-depleted stem cell transplant. The chain has TRBV20-1 and TRBJ1-1, with 7 nucleotides matching TRBD1. The clonotype was recovered from a male patient between 2 and 9 years old who had a stem cell transplant for acute myeloid leukemia, so the T cells may come from the graft donor. The CDR3, as DNA: TGCAGTGCGTCGCCGGGACAGATCACTGAAGCTTTCTTT. This translates into CSASPGQITEAFF.